This T cell receptor beta chain was identified during a study of blood T cells in healthy people across ages. Study overall: Per two T cells, about one barcoded beta molecule was captured through template switching. Regarding the study as a whole: The percentage of naive T cells correlated strongly with TCR beta diversity. Diversity of TCR beta per million T cells declined in a roughly linear way with age.

As regards this clonotype: As yet, its antigen is unknown.

Sample-barcoded 5' priming and a J-beta primer mix drove a second PCR of 7 to 11 cycles. TCRdb passed the 5' RACE reads through MiXCR, listing each CDR3 protein once. Here the sample spans roughly 410,000 distinct CDR3 sequences, about half being singletons. The CDR3 runs 15 residues. V was cut by 7 bases and J by 1 base, with 13 bases left in between. Looked up from germline, CDR1 is SNHLY and CDR2 is FYNNEI. The chain combines TRBV2 with TRBJ2-2, with D uncertain. This clonotype was sampled from a man aged 60-69 years in good health. Sequencing was done on a sample of blood. CDR3 protein: CASTQDSLNTGELFF. CDR3 nucleotides: TGTGCCAGCACGCAGGATTCTTTGAACACCGGGGAGCTGTTTTTT.